One sample yielded the 20 T cell receptor beta chains listed below, sequenced in a study of blood T cell repertoires in COVID-19 (dated by TCRdb to 2018 to 2020). Libraries were built with the immunoSEQ multiplex PCR assay. This immuneACCESS table, as held by TCRdb, lists in-frame sequences with V and J called but not all clones. Of the missing ones, under half trace to an unresolved V gene in checked studies; the others have no known cause. The sample includes over 15,000 clones, with 80% observed a single time. Jointly, the top ten make up approximately 11% of the sample. The sequenced sample consisted of peripheral blood. These receptors all stem from a man of 80 years or more with acute or convalescent COVID-19.

This chain links TRBV5-1 with TRBJ1-6; D is unclear. CDR1 is SGHRS, CDR2 YFSETQ, per germline. V was trimmed by 1 base and J by 6 bases, leaving 8 bases between them. The CDR3 contains 14 residues. For the CDR3, the DNA is TGCGCCAGCAGCTTGACCGGGTTTAATTCACCCCTCCACTTT. Translation gives CASSLTGFNSPLHF. Based on the CDR3 plus reference TRBV5-1 and TRBJ1-6, the full variable domain is KAGVTQTPRYLIKTRGQQVTLSCSPISGHRSVSWYQQTPGQGLQFLFEYFSETQRNKGNFPGRFSGRQFSNSRSEMNVSTLELGDSALYLCASSLTGFNSPLHFGNGTRLTVT.

The chain couples TRBV27 to TRBJ1-5; no clear D. This CDR3 region has 15 residues. The V gene's germline CDR1 is MNHEY and CDR2 SMNVEV (reference sequence). V was shortened by 8 bases and J by 0 bases, with 14 bases between the two germline ends. CDR3 protein: CASAIQRDSNQPQHF. In DNA form, the CDR3 reads TGTGCCAGCGCGATCCAGAGGGATAGCAATCAGCCCCAGCATTTT.

This clone was seen a few times. This rearrangement joins TRBV6-5 to TRBJ1-6; D not certain. CDR1 and CDR2 from the germline V gene are MNHEY and SVGAGI. The V end was cut by 5 bases, the J end by 7 bases, with 12 bases between. The CDR3 consists of 14 residues. The CDR3: CASSKTQTNSPLHF. CDR3 coding DNA: TGTGCCAGCAGTAAGACGCAGACAAATTCACCCCTCCACTTT.

The chain recombines TRBV6-6 with TRBJ1-1; no clear D. The CDR3 is made up of 13 amino acids. Germline V lookup: CDR1 MNHNY, CDR2 SVGAGI (reference sequence). With 5 bases removed from V and 1 base from J, the gap between germline ends came to 8 bases. This chain's CDR3 is CASSPHGNTEAFF. In DNA, the CDR3 is TGTGCCAGCAGTCCCCACGGGAACACTGAAGCTTTCTTT.

This sequence joins TRBV4-3 and TRBJ2-2; D is possibly TRBD2 (6 bases). The ends were cut back, 0 bases at V and 1 base at J, with 9 bases in the middle. CDR1 and CDR2 (germline): LGHNA, YSLEER. This CDR3 is built from 16 residues. The CDR3 protein is CASSQDGAGNTGELFF. DNA for the CDR3: TGCGCCAGCAGCCAAGACGGAGCGGGGAACACCGGGGAGCTGTTTTTT.

The genes are TRBV5-1 and TRBJ1-4; 11 bases align to TRBD1. There are 16 residues in the CDR3. Trimming at V came to 6 bases and at J to 3 bases, leaving 7 bases not matched to a gene. Germline V gene lookup returns CDR1 SGHRS and CDR2 YFSETQ. The CDR3, as DNA: TGCGCCAGCAAAGGACAGGGGGCGTCGGCTAATGAAAAACTGTTTTTT. Its translation is CASKGQGASANEKLFF.

The chain combines TRBV24-1 with TRBJ2-2; 7 nucleotides match TRBD1. The CDR3 contains 16 residues. Losses at the gene ends were 5 bases for V and 4 bases for J; bases not matched to a gene: 9. Germline V gives CDR1 KGHDR, CDR2 SFDVKD. The DNA of the CDR3 is TGTGCCACCAGTGGGCGCGGCAGGGGGTCCACCGGGGAGCTGTTTTTT. Protein product: CATSGRGRGSTGELFF.

This chain uses TRBV18 with TRBJ1-2; tentatively, D is TRBD1 (5 bases). The CDR3 consists of 14 residues. The V end was cut by 2 bases, the J end by 4 bases, with 11 bases between. Germline V CDR1 and CDR2: KGHSH, LQKENI. This CDR3 reads CASSPAGSFYGYTF. CDR3 nucleotides: TGTGCCAGCTCACCAGCAGGGTCCTTCTATGGCTACACCTTC.

The rearrangement joins TRBV3-1 (or the pseudogene TRBV3-2) to TRBJ1-5; D uncertain. Trimming shortened V by 0 bases and J by 3 bases, and 9 bases separated the two germline ends. Germline assignment: CDR1 LGHDT and CDR2 YNNKEL (reference sequence). CDR3 length equals 15 residues. This chain's CDR3 is CASSQDSTPNQPQHF. CDR3 coding DNA: TGTGCCAGCAGCCAAGATAGTACTCCCAATCAGCCCCAGCATTTT.

This clone was counted once. V gene TRBV9 combines with J gene TRBJ2-5; TRBD1 matches 9 bases. CDR3 length equals 18 residues. The germline CDR1 and CDR2 sequences are SGDLS and YYNGEE. Unmatched junction bases numbered 16, after V lost 0 bases and J lost 7 bases. Here the CDR3 DNA reads TGTGCCAGCAGCGTAGATCCAACCGGGACAGGGTATCGTGGGACCCAGTACTTC. This sequence encodes CASSVDPTGTGYRGTQYF.

This clone was found once. This CDR3 is CASSWEGNEQFF. The CDR3 bases are TGCGCCAGCAGCTGGGAGGGTAATGAGCAGTTCTTC. The V gene is TRBV5-1, the J gene TRBJ2-1; 7 nucleotides line up with TRBD2. The V and J ends lost 3 bases and 7 bases, in that order; junction bases with no gene match: 1. CDR3 length equals 12 residues. The germline V gene has CDR1 SGHRS and CDR2 YFSETQ.

The chain couples TRBV7-6 to TRBJ2-2, with 8 bases aligning to TRBD1. The CDR3 has 14 residues. J gave up 3 bases and V 6 bases, and 3 bases lay outside the gene matches. From germline, CDR1 is SGHVS and CDR2 FNYEAQ. The CDR3 is CASRMTGDTGELFF. The CDR3, as DNA: TGTGCCAGCAGGATGACAGGGGACACCGGGGAGCTGTTTTTT.

This chain connects TRBV9 to TRBJ2-1; maybe TRBD2 (6 bases). The ends were cut back, 6 bases at V and 1 base at J, with 17 bases in the middle. Germline CDR1 SGDLS, CDR2 YYNGEE. This CDR3 spans 16 amino acids. The CDR3 region is CASTPGGSGSYNEQFF. For the CDR3, the DNA is TGTGCCAGCACCCCCGGAGGGAGCGGATCCTACAATGAGCAGTTCTTC.

The chain is built from TRBV7-2 and TRBJ2-5; D is perhaps TRBD2 (6 bases). V lost 3 bases to trimming and J lost 4 bases, with 12 bases between them. Germline V gene sequence: CDR1 SGHTA, CDR2 FQGNSA. The CDR3 totals 14 residues. Here the CDR3 DNA reads TGTGCCAGCAGCTTTGTGGGGGGTTCAGAGACCCAGTACTTC. Translation: CASSFVGGSETQYF.

This chain joins TRBV5-1 and TRBJ1-4; 8 bases map to TRBD1. V was clipped by 4 bases and J by 1 base; unmatched bases: 6. The CDR3 loop spans 16 amino acids. From germline, CDR1 is SGHRS and CDR2 YFSETQ. CDR3 in amino acids: CASSPGQGGTNEKLFF. The CDR3 DNA reads TGCGCCAGCAGCCCAGGACAGGGTGGAACTAATGAAAAACTGTTTTTT.

The chain carries TRBV27 and TRBJ1-6; TRBD1 agrees at 11 bases. Germline loops: CDR1 MNHEY, CDR2 SMNVEV (reference sequence). The trim removed 0 bases at V and 7 bases at J, leaving 2 bases unmatched. The CDR3 length is 16 residues. The DNA of the CDR3 is TGTGCCAGCAGTTTATCCGGACAGGGGGCGAATTCACCCCTCCACTTT. This gives the protein CASSLSGQGANSPLHF.

The V and J genes are TRBV24-1 and TRBJ1-1; D is unclear. CDR3 length: 13 residues. V lost 7 bases and J lost 5, with 13 bases in between. CDR1 is KGHDR and CDR2 is SFDVKD in the germline V gene. CDR3 region: CATRREGGTEAFF. As DNA, the CDR3 is TGTGCCACCAGACGGGAGGGAGGGACTGAAGCTTTCTTT.

The chain couples TRBV7-2 to TRBJ1-2; D possibly corresponds to TRBD1 (5 bases). The CDR3 contains 15 residues. The germline V and J ends were trimmed by 2 bases and 3 bases, with 13 bases remaining between them. CDR1 is SGHTA, CDR2 FQGNSA, per germline. The CDR3 DNA is TGTGCCAGCAGCTTAAGTGTTCGACAGTACTATGGCTACACCTTC. Amino acid sequence: CASSLSVRQYYGYTF.

The rearrangement links TRBV12-3 or TRBV12-4 to TRBJ2-7; tentatively, D is TRBD2 (5 bases). V lost 1 base and J 5 bases, leaving 6 bases between the germline ends. The CDR3 runs to 12 residues. The DNA for the CDR3 is TGTGCCAGCAGTTTAGGGGGAGACGAGCAGTACTTC. Translated: CASSLGGDEQYF.

V gene TRBV29-1 combines with J gene TRBJ1-1, with 7 bases that match TRBD1. V gave up 3 bases and J gave up 1 base; unmatched junction bases: 5. The CDR3 extends over 14 amino acids. Per germline, CDR1 SQVTM and CDR2 ANQGSEA. This CDR3 is CSVDRGTENTEAFF. As DNA, the CDR3 is TGCAGCGTTGATCGTGGGACAGAGAACACTGAAGCTTTCTTT.